The 23 T cell receptor beta chains below were found in one sample sequenced in a study of blood T cell repertoires in COVID-19 (dated by TCRdb to 2019 to 2021). Library preparation used the immunoSEQ multiplex PCR assay. In TCRdb, the immuneACCESS table is reduced to in-frame sequences with V and J assigned. These tables do not hold every clone; where another copy was compared, an unresolved V gene accounts for under half, and the others remain unexplained. Recorded for this sample are roughly 160,000 clones; approximately 84% of them occurred a single time. Around 2.7% of the sample is in the top ten clones. The sample consisted of peripheral blood. These receptors originate from a woman of 80 years or more with COVID-19, enrolled during active disease.

The rearrangement links TRBV27 to TRBJ2-1, with D possibly being TRBD1 (7 bases). Germline V gene lookup returns CDR1 MNHEY and CDR2 SMNVEV (reference sequence). V gave up 0 bases and J gave up 1 base, with 10 bases separating them. The length of the CDR3 is 16 residues. CDR3 in amino acids: CASSLSRDSSYNEQFF. In nucleotides, the CDR3 is TGTGCCAGCAGTTTATCGCGGGACAGTTCCTACAATGAGCAGTTCTTC.

J is TRBJ2-7 and V is TRBV6-2 or TRBV6-3; D is perhaps TRBD1 (6 bases). V lost 2 bases to trimming and J lost 4 bases, with 15 bases between them. Germline CDR1 is MNHEY and CDR2 is SVGEGT. The length of the CDR3 is 15 residues. The CDR3 DNA is TGTGCCAGCAGTTACGGACAGAGCGACGTGTACGAGCAGTACTTC. Translating gives CASSYGQSDVYEQYF.

This chain's CDR3 is CASSLEGSTDTQYF. CDR3 nucleotide sequence: TGTGCCAGCAGCTTAGAGGGGAGCACAGATACGCAGTATTTT. The chain is built from TRBV7-9 and TRBJ2-3; D is possibly TRBD1 (5 bases). Germline V gene lookup returns CDR1 SEHNR and CDR2 FQNEAQ (reference sequence). Trimming took 1 base from V and 0 from J, leaving 5 bases between them. The CDR3 covers 14 residues.

Concerning this clone itself: Different DNA sequences within this sample yield the same CDR3. V is TRBV30 and J is TRBJ2-3; 7 bases map to TRBD1. In germline, CDR1 is GTSNPN, CDR2 SVGIG (reference sequence). Germline trimming cut 0 bases from V and 1 base from J; bases unmatched to any gene: 4. The CDR3 totals 15 residues. The CDR3 protein is CAWSVGGQGTDTQYF. CDR3 bases: TGTGCCTGGAGTGTAGGAGGACAGGGCACAGATACGCAGTATTTT.

The chain recombines TRBV28 with TRBJ1-5, with TRBD1 as a possible D gene (6 bases). The germline CDR1 and CDR2 sequences are MDHEN and SYDVKM. CDR3 length: 16 amino acids. The V gene lost 6 bases and the J gene lost 9 bases, with 24 bases spanning the gap. The CDR3, as DNA: TGTGCCAGCAGAATCATTGGCAGGGTAGGGGGGGGGCCCCAGCATTTT. It codes for CASRIIGRVGGGPQHF.

The chain combines TRBV18 with TRBJ2-1, with D perhaps matching TRBD1 (6 bases). Germline V gene sequence: CDR1 KGHSH, CDR2 LQKENI. The length of the CDR3 is 17 residues. V lost 1 base to trimming and J lost 5 bases, with 18 bases between them. CDR3: CASSPRDTRGFHNEQFF. The DNA for the CDR3 is TGTGCCAGCTCACCACGTGATACCAGGGGTTTTCACAATGAGCAGTTCTTC.

The J gene is TRBJ2-7, the V gene TRBV4-1; possibly TRBD2 for D (5 bases). V was pared by 3 bases and J by 0 bases, with 12 bases between. Per germline, CDR1 MGHRA and CDR2 YSYEKL. The CDR3 extends over 15 amino acids. This chain's CDR3 is CASSHPTRGSYEQYF. The CDR3 coding sequence is TGCGCCAGCAGCCACCCTACACGGGGCTCCTACGAGCAGTACTTC.

This clone was picked up one time. The rearrangement joins TRBV10-3 to TRBJ2-5; the D gene is possibly TRBD2 (6 bases). The germline V gene encodes CDR1 ENHRY and CDR2 SYGVKD. V dropped 0 bases and J dropped 3 bases, with 14 bases sitting between them. The CDR3 consists of 16 residues. The CDR3 sequence is CAISESGLGKEETQYF. The CDR3 DNA reads TGTGCCATCAGTGAGTCGGGACTGGGGAAGGAAGAGACCCAGTACTTC.

The rearrangement joins TRBV10-3 to TRBJ2-3, with 8 positions matching TRBD2. The length of the CDR3 is 14 residues. The V segment lost 6 bases and the J segment 2 bases; nucleotides outside the gene matches: 4. Germline CDR1 reads ENHRY; CDR2 reads SYGVKD. The CDR3 is CAISQTSATDTQYF. CDR3 DNA sequence: TGTGCCATCAGCCAGACTAGCGCCACAGATACGCAGTATTTT.

The genes are TRBV5-1 and TRBJ2-7; TRBD1 matches 9 bases. Losses at the gene ends were 3 bases for V and 4 bases for J; bases not matched to a gene: 5. CDR3 length: 14 amino acids. Germline CDR1 is SGHRS and CDR2 is YFSETQ. The CDR3 loop reads CASSSTGGGYEQYF. In DNA, the CDR3 is TGCGCCAGCAGCTCAACAGGGGGCGGGTACGAGCAGTACTTC. Full variable domain (missing parts from reference TRBV5-1 and TRBJ2-7): KAGVTQTPRYLIKTRGQQVTLSCSPISGHRSVSWYQQTPGQGLQFLFEYFSETQRNKGNFPGRFSGRQFSNSRSEMNVSTLELGDSALYLCASSSTGGGYEQYFGPGTRLTVT.

This clone showed up just a few times. The chain uses TRBV5-1 and TRBJ2-7; TRBD1 agrees at 8 bases. The trim removed 3 bases at V and 6 bases at J, leaving 5 bases unmatched. Germline values: CDR1 SGHRS, CDR2 YFSETQ. This CDR3 contains 13 residues. DNA of the CDR3: TGCGCCAGCAGCTACGGACAGGGTGGCGAGCAGTACTTC. It specifies CASSYGQGGEQYF. Based on the CDR3 plus reference TRBV5-1 and TRBJ2-7, the full variable domain is KAGVTQTPRYLIKTRGQQVTLSCSPISGHRSVSWYQQTPGQGLQFLFEYFSETQRNKGNFPGRFSGRQFSNSRSEMNVSTLELGDSALYLCASSYGQGGEQYFGPGTRLTVT.

The V gene is TRBV5-8, the J gene TRBJ2-7, with a weak D call TRBD2 (6 bases). CDR3 size: 11 residues. Per germline, CDR1 SGHTS and CDR2 YDEGEE. V dropped 5 bases and J dropped 4 bases, with 7 bases sitting between them. CDR3 region: CASRGGYEQYF. CDR3 bases: TGTGCCAGCAGGGGAGGATACGAGCAGTACTTC.

The gene calls are TRBV12-5 and TRBJ1-1; D call uncertain. V lost 4 bases, J lost 5 bases, and 11 bases lay in between. Germline CDR1 and CDR2: LGHNT and FRNRAP. The CDR3 is made up of 13 amino acids. The DNA for the CDR3 is TGTGCTAGTGGTTATGAGGGTGGGACTGAAGCTTTCTTT. As protein: CASGYEGGTEAFF.

The chain carries TRBV30 and TRBJ1-1; D remains ambiguous. Germline V gene lookup returns CDR1 GTSNPN and CDR2 SVGIG (reference sequence). This CDR3 region has 13 residues. V lost 2 bases to trimming and J lost 1 base, with 8 bases between them. DNA of the CDR3: TGTGCCTGGAGTTTAGCACCGAACACTGAAGCTTTCTTT. Its translation: CAWSLAPNTEAFF.

This clone appeared once. This chain links TRBV19 with TRBJ2-7; 11 nucleotides line up with TRBD2. CDR3 size: 16 residues. The trim removed 6 bases at V and 4 bases at J, leaving 11 bases unmatched. Germline V gives CDR1 LNHDA, CDR2 SQIVND (reference sequence). The CDR3 DNA reads as TGTGCCAGTAGCCCACACCCTAGCGGGAGGTTTTACGAGCAGTACTTC. Translation gives CASSPHPSGRFYEQYF.

The rearrangement links TRBV27 to TRBJ1-2; possible D gene TRBD1, 5 bases. Germline V gene sequence: CDR1 MNHEY, CDR2 SMNVEV (reference sequence). The CDR3 has 15 amino acids. V was shortened by 6 bases and J by 2 bases, with 16 bases between the two germline ends. As DNA, the CDR3 is TGTGCCAGCAGCCGGCAGGGCCTGAGCAACTATGGCTACACCTTC. Translating it yields CASSRQGLSNYGYTF.

The chain employs TRBV5-1 and TRBJ1-2; TRBD1 matches 8 bases. The trim removed 5 bases at V and 2 bases at J, leaving 5 bases unmatched. Germline CDR1 SGHRS, CDR2 YFSETQ. The CDR3 runs 14 residues. CDR3 region: CASRTGQGNYGYTF. The CDR3 coding sequence is TGCGCCAGCAGGACCGGACAGGGAAACTATGGCTACACCTTC.

This chain connects TRBV19 to TRBJ1-3; no reliable D call. The CDR3 spans 13 residues. Germline CDR1 and CDR2: LNHDA and SQIVND (reference sequence). V was pared by 4 bases and J by 6 bases, with 10 bases between. CDR3 loop: CASSRGLENTIYF. The CDR3 DNA sequence: TGTGCCAGTAGTAGAGGCCTTGAAAACACCATATATTTT.

The chain recombines TRBV19 with TRBJ1-6, with D possibly TRBD1 on 5 matching bases. The V gene lost 0 bases and the J gene lost 7 bases, with 10 bases spanning the gap. From germline, CDR1 is LNHDA and CDR2 SQIVND (reference sequence). There are 15 residues in the CDR3. The CDR3 spells CASSIDSGSNSPLHF. The CDR3, as DNA: TGTGCCAGTAGTATAGATTCAGGGTCGAATTCACCCCTCCACTTT.

The chain links TRBV6-5 to TRBJ2-1, with unresolved D. Trimming pared 7 bases from V and 0 bases from J, leaving 13 bases between. From germline, CDR1 is MNHEY and CDR2 SVGAGI. This CDR3 spans 15 amino acids. The DNA for the CDR3 is TGTGCCAGCACTGGCCCATCCCGCTCCTACAATGAGCAGTTCTTC. It codes for CASTGPSRSYNEQFF.

This clone was counted a few times. The chain combines TRBV5-5 with TRBJ1-1; TRBD1 agrees at 7 bases. Germline CDR1 and CDR2: SGHKS and YYEKEE (reference sequence). V lost 4 bases to trimming and J lost 10 bases; unmatched junction nucleotides: 10. This CDR3 has 13 residues. DNA of the CDR3: TGTGCCAGCAGCCTAGGACAGGATAAACGAGCTTTCTTT. This encodes CASSLGQDKRAFF.

The chain recombines TRBV28 with TRBJ2-7, with TRBD2 matching over 7 bases. CDR3 length equals 15 residues. J lost 6 bases, V lost 6 bases, and 14 bases had no gene match. Germline V CDR1 and CDR2: MDHEN, SYDVKM. The CDR3 is CASSLFPGGRLEQYF. Written as DNA, the CDR3 is TGTGCCAGCAGCCTTTTCCCGGGAGGCCGGCTCGAGCAGTACTTC.

This clone was seen a few times. The chain carries TRBV7-3 and TRBJ2-7, with a possible D match to TRBD1 (5 bases). Germline CDR1 reads SGHTA; CDR2 reads FQGTGA. The CDR3 consists of 14 residues. V shed 2 bases and J shed 0 bases, with 8 bases lying between them. CDR3 in DNA: TGTGCCAGCAGCTTACAGGGCAACTCCTACGAGCAGTACTTC. Amino acid sequence: CASSLQGNSYEQYF.